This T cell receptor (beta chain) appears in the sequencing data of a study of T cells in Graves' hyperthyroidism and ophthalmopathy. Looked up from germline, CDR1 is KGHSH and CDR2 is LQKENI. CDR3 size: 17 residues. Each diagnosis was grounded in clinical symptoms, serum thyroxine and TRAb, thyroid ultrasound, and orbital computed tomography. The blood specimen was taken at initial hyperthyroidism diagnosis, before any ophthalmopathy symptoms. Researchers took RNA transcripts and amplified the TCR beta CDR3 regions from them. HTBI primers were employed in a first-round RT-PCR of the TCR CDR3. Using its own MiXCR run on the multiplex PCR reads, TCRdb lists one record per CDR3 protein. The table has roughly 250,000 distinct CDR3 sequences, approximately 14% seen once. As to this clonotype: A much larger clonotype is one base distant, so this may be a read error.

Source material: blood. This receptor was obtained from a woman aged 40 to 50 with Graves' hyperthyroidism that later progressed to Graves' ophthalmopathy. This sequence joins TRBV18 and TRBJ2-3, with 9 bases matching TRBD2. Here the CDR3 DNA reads TGTGTCAGCTCACCAAGCGGGGGACTAGCTGGCACAGATACGCAGTATTTT. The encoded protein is CVSSPSGGLAGTDTQYF.